One and the same sample provided the 16 T cell receptor beta chains below, sequenced in a study of blood T cell repertoires in COVID-19. Assay used: immunoSEQ multiplex PCR; TCRdb lists only in-frame clones, some missing. The data contain roughly 330,000 clones, around 90% of them seen just once; the ten biggest clones take up about 5%. The sample taken for sequencing was PBMCs or T cells enriched from blood (not recorded which). These receptor sequences come from a man aged 30 to 39 who had recovered from COVID-19.

The genes are TRBV28 and TRBJ2-5; D is possibly TRBD1 (6 bases). The CDR3 extends over 15 amino acids. Between the trimmed V and J ends, which lost 2 bases and 1 base, there was a span of 11 bases. Germline V gene lookup returns CDR1 MDHEN and CDR2 SYDVKM. This CDR3 reads CASSLPLDSQETQYF. The CDR3 coding sequence is TGTGCCAGCAGTTTACCGTTGGACAGCCAAGAGACCCAGTACTTC.

This chain uses TRBV4-1 with TRBJ2-3; no definite D call. The V and J ends lost 3 bases and 0 bases respectively, with 7 bases between them. Germline CDR1 reads MGHRA; CDR2 reads YSYEKL. The CDR3 totals 14 residues. Written as DNA, the CDR3 is TGCGCCAGCAGCCAGGCAGGCAGCACAGATACGCAGTATTTT. Residues: CASSQAGSTDTQYF.

About this clone itself: This sample includes further DNA sequences coding for the same CDR3. CDR3 sequence reads: CASSVAETQYF. In DNA, the CDR3 is TGTGCCAGCAGCGTAGCTGAGACCCAGTACTTC. The chain recombines TRBV9 with TRBJ2-5; no clear D. Germline CDR1 and CDR2: SGDLS and YYNGEE. V shed 0 bases and J shed 5 bases, with 2 bases lying between them. The CDR3 is 11 amino acids.

This clone was detected once. This chain joins TRBV5-5 and TRBJ2-3; no clear D. Germline CDR1 SGHKS, CDR2 YYEKEE (reference sequence). The CDR3 loop spans 16 amino acids. CDR3 residues: CGSSLRPVQRTDTQYF. CDR3 nucleotide sequence: TGTGGGAGCAGCTTGAGACCCGTCCAGAGGACAGATACGCAGTATTTT.

This chain uses TRBV18 with TRBJ1-3; D remains unclear. In germline, CDR1 is KGHSH, CDR2 LQKENI. The CDR3 is made up of 15 amino acids. The V end lost 0 bases, the J end lost 2 bases, and 8 bases lay between the germline ends. CDR3 bases: TGTGCCAGCTCACCACCCTCCGGGGCTGGAAACACCATATATTTT. This encodes CASSPPSGAGNTIYF. Full variable domain (missing parts from reference TRBV18 and TRBJ1-3): NAGVMQNPRHLVRRRGQEARLRCSPMKGHSHVYWYRQLPEEGLKFMVYLQKENIIDESGMPKERFSAEFPKEGPSILRIQQVVRGDSAAYFCASSPPSGAGNTIYFGEGSWLTVV.

The chain recombines TRBV5-4 with TRBJ2-3; D is unresolved. V gave up 0 bases and J gave up 3 bases, with 5 bases separating them. Germline-derived CDR1 and CDR2 are SGHNT and YYREEE (reference sequence). The CDR3 loop spans 13 amino acids. The CDR3 is CASSLATTDTQYF. CDR3 bases: TGTGCCAGCAGCTTGGCGACAACAGATACGCAGTATTTT.

This rearrangement joins TRBV19 to TRBJ2-3; D not certain. Germline CDR1 LNHDA, CDR2 SQIVND (reference sequence). The CDR3 is made up of 14 amino acids. Trimming removed 5 bases at V and 4 bases at J, with 13 bases between. The CDR3 nucleotides are TGTGCCAGTAGTCCCTCGGATGGAGCAGATACGCAGTATTTT. This codes for CASSPSDGADTQYF.

The chain links TRBV21-1 to TRBJ2-1; the table's TRBD2 call for D was not verified on the DNA. TRBV21-1 is described as a pseudogene. This CDR3 spans 18 amino acids. In nucleotides, the CDR3 is TGTGCCAGCAGCCCGTGGACTAGATTGGGTAGGGTCTACAATGAGCAGTTCTTC. It is translated as CASSPWTRLGRVYNEQFF.

This rearrangement joins TRBV11-2 to TRBJ2-3; the D is unclear. The CDR3 has 14 residues. Per the germline V gene, CDR1 is SGHAT and CDR2 is FQNNGV. The ends were cut back, 0 bases at V and 10 bases at J, with 14 bases in the middle. CDR3 DNA sequence: TGTGCCAGCAGCTTAGATGGTACTCCTCGGGCGCAGTATTTT. It encodes CASSLDGTPRAQYF.

This clone was seen repeatedly, ten times or more. J is TRBJ2-2 and V is TRBV6-6; 12 bases are a match to TRBD2. Trimming took 8 bases from V and 3 from J; bases not matched to a gene: 4. The CDR3 totals 15 residues. Germline lookup yields CDR1 MNHNY and CDR2 SVGAGI (reference sequence). The CDR3 spells CASSASGGDTGELFF. DNA for the CDR3: TGTGCCAGCTCAGCTAGCGGGGGGGACACCGGGGAGCTGTTTTTT.

This rearrangement joins TRBV19 to TRBJ2-1; TRBD2 matches 11 bases. The CDR3 totals 15 residues. Unmatched junction bases numbered 8, after V lost 5 bases and J lost 8 bases. Germline values: CDR1 LNHDA, CDR2 SQIVND (reference sequence). The CDR3 DNA follows: TGTGCCAGTAGTCGACTAGCGGGGTTTGTGGATGAGCAGTTCTTC. Translated, it gives CASSRLAGFVDEQFF.

This sequence joins TRBV18 and TRBJ1-1; 9 bases map to TRBD1. This CDR3 comprises 16 residues. Trimming took 5 bases from V and 0 from J; bases not matched to a gene: 7. The germline gives CDR1 KGHSH, CDR2 LQKENI. CDR3 region: CASSVFDRGMNTEAFF. The DNA of the CDR3 is TGTGCCAGCTCAGTCTTTGACAGGGGGATGAACACTGAAGCTTTCTTT.

V usage is TRBV11-1 and J usage is TRBJ2-5; no clear D gene. The CDR3 spans 12 residues. Germline V gives CDR1 SGHAT, CDR2 FQDESV (reference sequence). With 8 bases removed from V and 5 bases from J, the gap between germline ends came to 12 bases. CDR3 nucleotides: TGTGCCAGCTCGTTCCCTCTCGAGACCCAGTACTTC. It codes for CASSFPLETQYF. The variable domain in full, completed from reference TRBV11-1 and TRBJ2-5, reads EAEVAQSPRYKITEKSQAVAFWCDPISGHATLYWYRQILGQGPELLVQFQDESVVDDSQLPKDRFSAERLKGVDSTLKIQPAELGDSAMYLCASSFPLETQYFGPGTRLLVL.

J is TRBJ2-7 and V is TRBV18, with TRBD1 identical over 8 bases. V shed 6 bases and J 2 bases; nucleotides not matched to a gene: 9. Germline V lookup: CDR1 KGHSH, CDR2 LQKENI. The CDR3 has 15 residues. CDR3 sequence: CASSPGQGRTYEQYF. In DNA, the CDR3 is TGTGCCAGCTCGCCCGGACAGGGAAGGACCTACGAGCAGTACTTC.

This CDR3 reads CASSTRDKNTEAFF. The CDR3 DNA reads as TGTGCCAGTAGTACCCGGGACAAGAACACTGAAGCTTTCTTT. V usage is TRBV19 and J usage is TRBJ1-1, with D maybe TRBD1 (6 bases). Germline V gives CDR1 LNHDA, CDR2 SQIVND (reference sequence). Trimming shortened V by 4 bases and J by 1 base, and 10 bases separated the two germline ends. The length of the CDR3 is 14 residues. Variable domain in full (rest from reference TRBV19 and TRBJ1-1): DGGITQSPKYLFRKEGQNVTLSCEQNLNHDAMYWYRQDPGQGLRLIYYSQIVNDFQKGDIAEGYSVSREKKESFPLTVTSAQKNPTAFYLCASSTRDKNTEAFFGQGTRLTVV.

The chain carries TRBV15 and TRBJ1-6, with D possibly TRBD1 on 5 matching bases. The CDR3 has 16 residues. Trimming removed 1 base at V and 5 bases at J, with 12 bases between. In germline, CDR1 is LNHNV, CDR2 YYDKDF (reference sequence). The CDR3 DNA is TGTGCCACCAGCAGAGTACGCGTCAGGGATAATTCACCCCTCCACTTT. Translating gives CATSRVRVRDNSPLHF.